This T cell receptor (beta chain) came from a study of regulatory T cells. Primers: 52 TRBV forward and 13 TRBJ reverse. Data came from immunoSEQ multiplex PCR; TCRdb stores just in-frame clones and leaves some out. The sample gives 30,000 to 40,000 clones, about nine tenths of which show up once; 2% to 3% is in the top ten. The germline V gene encodes CDR1 ENHRY and CDR2 SYGVKD. Trimming took off 2 bases at V and 4 bases at J, with 10 bases between the two ends. This CDR3 is 14 amino acids long. Study-level results: Hydrophobic residues at CDR3 positions 6 and 7 were enriched in conventional CD4+ T cells of CD3G-deficient patients. Patient repertoires had restricted TRB V-J pairs and skewed V and J usage, most in Tregs.

In the case of this clone: Its cognate antigen is unknown.

All CD3G-deficient patients showed autoimmunity, more severe in two. Patients aged 2 to 39 years had fewer naive and more memory CD4+ and CD8+ T cells. CD4+ cells were sorted into CD25-high CD127-low regulatory cells and CD25-low CD127-high conventional cells. This clonotype was sampled from a person aged 18-35 years with CD3G deficiency. The chain recombines TRBV10-3 with TRBJ2-3; no firm D call. Sequencing was carried out using conventional CD4+ T cells sorted from blood. As DNA, the CDR3 is TGTGCCATCAGTGAGGGCGGCTTCGCAGATACGCAGTATTTT. This codes for CAISEGGFADTQYF.